One and the same sample provided the 19 T cell receptor beta chains below, sequenced in a study of T cell responses to AZD1222 COVID-19 vaccine. Using immunoSEQ multiplex PCR, the repertoire was profiled, and TCRdb retains in-frame clones only, with some absent. The data contain fewer than 200,000 clones, 70% to 90% of them singletons. Specimen: peripheral blood, collected 28 days after the second AZD1222 dose. Every receptor here comes from an adult who received the AZD1222 COVID-19 vaccine.

The chain uses TRBV19 and TRBJ2-5, with D possibly TRBD2 on 5 matching bases. Germline CDR1 and CDR2: LNHDA and SQIVND (reference sequence). V was pared by 4 bases and J by 5 bases, with 11 bases between. The CDR3 spans 13 residues. CDR3 sequence: CASSTVRGETQYF. DNA of the CDR3: TGTGCCAGTAGTACCGTCCGAGGGGAGACCCAGTACTTC.

This chain uses TRBV10-3 with TRBJ2-7; D is unresolved. The V gene lost 7 bases and the J gene lost 0 bases, with 10 bases spanning the gap. Germline loops: CDR1 ENHRY, CDR2 SYGVKD. This CDR3 is 13 amino acids long. The CDR3 region has the DNA TGTGCCATCATGTCCGAATTCTCCTACGAGCAGTACTTC. Protein: CAIMSEFSYEQYF.

This chain links TRBV5-6 with TRBJ2-7, with TRBD1 matching over 10 bases. CDR3 size: 17 residues. Germline CDR1 reads SGHDT; CDR2 reads YYEEEE. V lost 4 bases, J lost 4 bases, and 14 bases stayed unmatched. The CDR3 nucleotides read TGTGCCAGCAGCCGAATAATAACGGGACAGGGGTCTTACGAGCAGTACTTC. Protein product: CASSRIITGQGSYEQYF.

This clone has just one count. V is TRBV3-1 (or the pseudogene TRBV3-2) and J is TRBJ2-1; possibly TRBD1 for D (6 bases). Trimming pared 1 base from V and 9 bases from J, leaving 10 bases between. The germline V gene has CDR1 LGHDT and CDR2 YNNKEL (reference sequence). This CDR3 spans 13 amino acids. The CDR3 loop is CASSQAQGSEQFF. CDR3 DNA sequence: TGTGCCAGCAGCCAAGCCCAGGGGAGTGAGCAGTTCTTC.

The V and J genes are TRBV29-1 and TRBJ2-1; 9 positions agree with TRBD2. V lost 5 bases to trimming and J lost 12 bases; unmatched junction nucleotides: 5. The CDR3 runs 11 residues. Germline CDR1 reads SQVTM; CDR2 reads ANQGSEA. Written as DNA, the CDR3 is TGCAGCGTTCCTACTAGCGGGCGGCAGTTCTTC. Its translation: CSVPTSGRQFF.

The V and J genes are TRBV7-2 and TRBJ2-1; D might be TRBD1 or TRBD2, each matching 5 bases. This CDR3 contains 13 residues. Trimming pared 8 bases from V and 3 bases from J, leaving 11 bases between. Per the germline V gene, CDR1 is SGHTA and CDR2 is FQGNSA. CDR3 loop: CASWGSGYNEQFF. CDR3 bases: TGTGCCAGCTGGGGGAGCGGCTACAATGAGCAGTTCTTC.

The rearrangement uses TRBV13 and TRBJ2-7; D remains ambiguous. V was trimmed by 2 bases and J by 1 base, leaving 12 bases between them. The CDR3 is 15 amino acids. Germline V gene sequence: CDR1 PRHDT, CDR2 FYEKMQ (reference sequence). The CDR3 nucleotides read TGTGCCAGCAGCTTAAGTCCCCCGGGTTCCTACGAGCAGTACTTC. Residues: CASSLSPPGSYEQYF.

This clone was detected only once. This chain connects TRBV27 to TRBJ1-1, with 8 bases aligning to TRBD1. Germline-derived CDR1 and CDR2 are MNHEY and SMNVEV (reference sequence). The CDR3 extends over 15 amino acids. V lost 4 bases, J lost 2 bases, and 6 bases stayed unmatched. CDR3 residues: CASSSGGTGNTEAFF. The CDR3 bases are TGTGCCAGCAGTTCGGGGGGGACAGGAAACACTGAAGCTTTCTTT.

The chain carries TRBV30 and TRBJ1-6, with 9 bases identical to TRBD1. Germline assignment: CDR1 GTSNPN and CDR2 SVGIG (reference sequence). V shed 1 base and J 12 bases; nucleotides not matched to a gene: 7. There are 14 residues in the CDR3. CDR3 region: CAWSGTGGKVPLHF. CDR3 DNA sequence: TGTGCCTGGAGTGGAACAGGGGGCAAGGTACCCCTCCACTTT.

V usage is TRBV10-3 and J usage is TRBJ2-7; TRBD2 matches 8 bases. The V gene's germline CDR1 is ENHRY and CDR2 SYGVKD. The CDR3 contains 13 residues. With 7 bases clipped from V and 3 bases from J, the junction kept 5 bases outside the gene matches. The CDR3 loop reads CAIKASGYYEQYF. CDR3 DNA: TGTGCCATCAAGGCTAGCGGGTACTACGAGCAGTACTTC.

The V call is TRBV2, the J call TRBJ2-3; TRBD2 might be the D (6 bases). The CDR3 has 13 residues. Trimming shortened V by 6 bases and J by 2 bases, and 9 bases separated the two germline ends. Germline lookup yields CDR1 SNHLY and CDR2 FYNNEI. The CDR3 bases are TGTGCCAGCAGGGGACTTGACACAGATACGCAGTATTTT. It yields the protein CASRGLDTDTQYF.

The chain employs TRBV5-6 and TRBJ2-5; D not certain. The CDR3 runs 13 residues. Trimming removed 4 bases from V and 4 bases from J, with 11 bases in between. The germline gives CDR1 SGHDT, CDR2 YYEEEE. DNA of the CDR3: TGTGCCAGCAGCCCCCCGGCCCGAGAGACCCAGTACTTC. Its protein product is CASSPPARETQYF.

The genes are TRBV30 and TRBJ1-2; D unresolved. Germline-derived CDR1 and CDR2 are GTSNPN and SVGIG (reference sequence). Trimming took 0 bases from V and 10 from J, leaving 9 bases between them. CDR3 length: 11 amino acids. DNA for the CDR3: TGTGCCTGGAGTGTAGGTCTACCCTACACCTTC. Protein: CAWSVGLPYTF.

The rearrangement joins TRBV4-3 to TRBJ2-3; 7 nucleotides line up with TRBD1. The CDR3 covers 13 residues. Unmatched junction bases numbered 5, after V lost 1 base and J lost 10 bases. In germline, CDR1 is LGHNA, CDR2 YSLEER. CDR3 amino acids: CASSQGGQGAQYF. The DNA of the CDR3 is TGCGCCAGCAGCCAAGGGGGTCAGGGGGCGCAGTATTTT.

V and J are TRBV18 and TRBJ1-1, with D unclear. CDR3 length equals 14 residues. The V and J ends lost 2 bases and 4 bases respectively, with 11 bases between them. CDR1 and CDR2 (germline): KGHSH, LQKENI. As DNA, the CDR3 is TGTGCCAGCTCACCAGGGGAGGCATCCACTGAAGCTTTCTTT. As protein: CASSPGEASTEAFF. Based on the CDR3 plus reference TRBV18 and TRBJ1-1, the full variable domain is NAGVMQNPRHLVRRRGQEARLRCSPMKGHSHVYWYRQLPEEGLKFMVYLQKENIIDESGMPKERFSAEFPKEGPSILRIQQVVRGDSAAYFCASSPGEASTEAFFGQGTRLTVV.

The V call is TRBV30, the J call TRBJ2-7; 7 positions match TRBD2. The CDR3 consists of 12 residues. CDR1 is GTSNPN and CDR2 is SVGIG in the germline V gene (reference sequence). After removal of 5 bases from V and 0 bases from J, the junction contained 1 base not matched to a gene. The CDR3 nucleotides are TGTGCCTGGGGGAGGGGCTCCTACGAGCAGTACTTC. Amino acid sequence: CAWGRGSYEQYF.

A single count supports this clone. The CDR3 nucleotides are TGTGCCAGCAGCTACAGCGGGTCATCCCACTACGAGCAGTACTTC. Translating gives CASSYSGSSHYEQYF. The J gene is TRBJ2-7, the V gene TRBV7-2; D is possibly TRBD2 (6 bases). V was shortened by 4 bases and J by 3 bases, with 16 bases between the two germline ends. The germline CDR1 and CDR2 sequences are SGHTA and FQGNSA. This CDR3 region has 15 residues.

The chain combines TRBV19 with TRBJ2-1, with TRBD1 matching over 9 bases. Germline lookup yields CDR1 LNHDA and CDR2 SQIVND (reference sequence). V lost 5 bases, J lost 14 bases, and 10 bases stayed unmatched. CDR3 length: 13 amino acids. Here the CDR3 reads CASSGGTGSEEFF. The DNA of the CDR3 is TGTGCCAGTAGTGGGGGGACAGGGTCAGAGGAGTTCTTC.

This clone showed up just a few times. This sequence joins TRBV6-5 and TRBJ2-7; the D call may be TRBD1 or TRBD2 (5 bases each). Per germline, CDR1 MNHEY and CDR2 SVGAGI. Trimming removed 2 bases from V and 0 bases from J, with 11 bases in between. CDR3 length equals 15 residues. The CDR3 DNA follows: TGTGCCAGCAGTTACGGGACGCTGAGCTCCTACGAGCAGTACTTC. This codes for CASSYGTLSSYEQYF.